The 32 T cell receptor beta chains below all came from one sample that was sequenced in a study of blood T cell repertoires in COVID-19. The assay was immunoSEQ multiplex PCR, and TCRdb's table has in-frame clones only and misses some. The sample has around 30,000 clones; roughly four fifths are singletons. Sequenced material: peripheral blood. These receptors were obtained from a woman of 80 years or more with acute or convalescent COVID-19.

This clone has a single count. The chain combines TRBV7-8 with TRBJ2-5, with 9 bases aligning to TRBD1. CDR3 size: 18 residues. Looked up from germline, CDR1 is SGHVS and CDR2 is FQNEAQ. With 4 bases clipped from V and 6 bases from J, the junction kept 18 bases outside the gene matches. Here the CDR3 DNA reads TGTGCCAGCAGCTCCCGAGAGGGGGCCACAGGGGGCGGAAAGACCCAGTACTTC. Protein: CASSSREGATGGGKTQYF.

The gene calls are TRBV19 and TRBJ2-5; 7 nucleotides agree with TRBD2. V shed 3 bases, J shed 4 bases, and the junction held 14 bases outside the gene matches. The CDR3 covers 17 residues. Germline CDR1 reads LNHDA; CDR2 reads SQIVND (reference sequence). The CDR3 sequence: CASSIQLAVLGGETQYF. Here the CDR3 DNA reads TGTGCCAGTAGTATTCAGCTAGCGGTTTTGGGGGGAGAGACCCAGTACTTC.

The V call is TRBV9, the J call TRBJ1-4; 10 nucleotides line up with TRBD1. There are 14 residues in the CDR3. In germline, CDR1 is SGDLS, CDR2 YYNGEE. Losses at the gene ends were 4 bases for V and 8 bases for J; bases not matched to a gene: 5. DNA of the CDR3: TGTGCCAGCAGCTCGACAGGGGGCCAGGAAAAACTGTTTTTT. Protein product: CASSSTGGQEKLFF.

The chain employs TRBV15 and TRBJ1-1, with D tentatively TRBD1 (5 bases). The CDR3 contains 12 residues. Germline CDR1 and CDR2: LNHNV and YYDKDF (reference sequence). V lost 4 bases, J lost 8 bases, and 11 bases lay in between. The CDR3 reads CATSTREGEAFF. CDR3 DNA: TGTGCCACCAGCACCCGGGAGGGGGAAGCTTTCTTT.

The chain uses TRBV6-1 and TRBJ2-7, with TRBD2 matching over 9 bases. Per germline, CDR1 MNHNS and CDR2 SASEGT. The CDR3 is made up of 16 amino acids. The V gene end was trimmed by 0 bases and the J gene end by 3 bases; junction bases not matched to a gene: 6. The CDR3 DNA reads TGTGCCAGCAGTGAAGCGGGGCTAGCGGGACACTACGAGCAGTACTTC. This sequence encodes CASSEAGLAGHYEQYF.

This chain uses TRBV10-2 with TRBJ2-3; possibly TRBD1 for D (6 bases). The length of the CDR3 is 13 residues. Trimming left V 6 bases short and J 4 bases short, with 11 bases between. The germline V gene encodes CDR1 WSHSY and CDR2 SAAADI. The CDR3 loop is CASRGSGADTQYF. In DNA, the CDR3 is TGCGCCAGCAGGGGATCAGGGGCAGATACGCAGTATTTT.

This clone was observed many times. CDR3 loop: CASSLANDRGNHQPQHF. The CDR3 bases are TGTGCCAGCAGCTTAGCGAACGACAGGGGTAATCATCAGCCCCAGCATTTT. V is TRBV7-9 and J is TRBJ1-5; 8 positions match TRBD1. The junction had 9 bases not matched to a gene; V was cut back by 0 bases and J by 5 bases. The CDR3 runs 17 residues. CDR1 is SEHNR and CDR2 is FQNEAQ in the germline V gene (reference sequence). The full variable domain, completed using reference TRBV7-9 and TRBJ1-5, is DTGVSQNPRHKITKRGQNVTFRCDPISEHNRLYWYRQTLGQGPEFLTYFQNEAQLEKSRLLSDRFSAERPKGSFSTLEIQRTEQGDSAMYLCASSLANDRGNHQPQHFGDGTRLSIL.

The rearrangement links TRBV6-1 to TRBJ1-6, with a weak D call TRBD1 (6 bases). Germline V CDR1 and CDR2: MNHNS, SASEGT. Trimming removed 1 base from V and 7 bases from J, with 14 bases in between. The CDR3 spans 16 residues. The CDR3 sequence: CASSEGQGPGNSPLHF. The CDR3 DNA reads TGTGCCAGCAGTGAAGGCCAGGGGCCGGGGAATTCACCCCTCCACTTT.

In DNA form, the CDR3 reads TGTGCCATCAGTGACCCCGACAGGGCCAGGGGATCTGGGGCCAACGTCCTGACTTTC. Protein product: CAISDPDRARGSGANVLTF. The chain combines TRBV10-3 with TRBJ2-6; 7 nucleotides match TRBD1. The V gene end was trimmed by 3 bases and the J gene end by 1 base; junction bases not matched to a gene: 12. CDR1 and CDR2 from the germline V gene are ENHRY and SYGVKD. CDR3 length: 19 amino acids.

In DNA, the CDR3 is TGTGCCAGAAGCTTACTAGGCGATCGGTACAGGGAATGTTATCAGCCCCAGCATTTT. Protein: CARSLLGDRYRECYQPQHF. The chain joins TRBV7-5 to TRBJ1-5; TRBD1, the table's D call, was not compared with the DNA. TRBV7-5 is recorded as a pseudogene. This CDR3 region has 19 residues.

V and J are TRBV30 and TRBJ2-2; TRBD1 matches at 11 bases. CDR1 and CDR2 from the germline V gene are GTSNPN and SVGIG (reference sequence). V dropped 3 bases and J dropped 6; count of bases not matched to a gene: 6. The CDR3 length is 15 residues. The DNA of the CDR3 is TGTGCCTGGAGGCGGGACAGGGGGGTGGCCGGGGAGCTGTTTTTT. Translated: CAWRRDRGVAGELFF.

The CDR3 loop reads CATSPERRGNTEAFF. The DNA for the CDR3 is TGTGCCACTTCGCCTGAGAGGAGGGGGAACACTGAAGCTTTCTTT. The genes are TRBV15 and TRBJ1-1, with TRBD1 as a possible D gene (5 bases). This CDR3 is built from 15 residues. Per the germline V gene, CDR1 is LNHNV and CDR2 is YYDKDF (reference sequence). The germline V and J ends were trimmed by 9 bases and 1 base, with 18 bases remaining between them. Full variable domain (outside the CDR3, taken from reference TRBV15 and TRBJ1-1): DAMVIQNPRYQVTQFGKPVTLSCSQTLNHNVMYWYQQKSSQAPKLLFHYYDKDFNNEADTPDNFQSRRPNTSFCFLDIRSPGLGDTAMYLCATSPERRGNTEAFFGQGTRLTVV.

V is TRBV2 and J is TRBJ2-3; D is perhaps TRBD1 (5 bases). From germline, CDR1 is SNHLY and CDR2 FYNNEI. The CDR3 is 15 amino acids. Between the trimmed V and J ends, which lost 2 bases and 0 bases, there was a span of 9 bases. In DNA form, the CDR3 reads TGTGCCAGCAGTGAACCCAGGGCTAGCACAGATACGCAGTATTTT. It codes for CASSEPRASTDTQYF.

The CDR3 region is CAWSGGTGGGQYF. Here the CDR3 DNA reads TGTGCCTGGAGTGGAGGGACAGGGGGCGGGCAGTACTTC. J is TRBJ2-7 and V is TRBV30, with TRBD1 matching over 12 bases. The junction had 4 bases not matched to a gene; V was cut back by 1 base and J by 9 bases. This CDR3 comprises 13 residues. Germline assignment: CDR1 GTSNPN and CDR2 SVGIG (reference sequence).

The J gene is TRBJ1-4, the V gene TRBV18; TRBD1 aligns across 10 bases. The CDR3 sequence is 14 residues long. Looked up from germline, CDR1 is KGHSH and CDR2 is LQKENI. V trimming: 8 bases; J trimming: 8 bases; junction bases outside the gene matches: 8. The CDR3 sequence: CASPGDRGGEKLFF. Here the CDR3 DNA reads TGTGCCAGCCCGGGGGACAGGGGAGGGGAAAAACTGTTTTTT.

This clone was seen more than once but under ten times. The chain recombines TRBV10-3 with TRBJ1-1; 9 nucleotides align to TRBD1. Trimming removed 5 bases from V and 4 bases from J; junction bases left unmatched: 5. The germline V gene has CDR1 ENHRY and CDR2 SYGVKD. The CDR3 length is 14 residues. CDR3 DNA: TGTGCCATCAGTACAGGGGGCCTCGCCACTGAAGCTTTCTTT. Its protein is CAISTGGLATEAFF.

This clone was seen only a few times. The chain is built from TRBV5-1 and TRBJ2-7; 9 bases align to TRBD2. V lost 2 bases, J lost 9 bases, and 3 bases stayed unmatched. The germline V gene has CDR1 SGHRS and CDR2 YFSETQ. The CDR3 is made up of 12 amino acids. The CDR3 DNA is TGCGCCAGCAGCTTTAGCGGGAGTGGGCAGTACTTC. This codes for CASSFSGSGQYF.

The CDR3 is CASSESGGRGEKLFF. The CDR3 region has the DNA TGCGCCAGCAGTGAGTCTGGGGGGAGGGGTGAAAAACTGTTTTTT. The V and J genes are TRBV10-2 and TRBJ1-4, with D possibly being TRBD1 (5 bases). Trimming cost V 0 bases and J 7 bases, with 12 bases left between them. The CDR3 totals 15 residues. CDR1 is WSHSY, CDR2 SAAADI, per germline.

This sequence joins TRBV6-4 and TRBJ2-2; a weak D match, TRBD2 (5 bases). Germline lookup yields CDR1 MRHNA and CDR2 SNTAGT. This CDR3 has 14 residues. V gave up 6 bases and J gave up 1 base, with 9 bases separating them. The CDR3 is CASSGELNTGELFF. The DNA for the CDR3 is TGTGCCAGCAGCGGGGAACTGAACACCGGGGAGCTGTTTTTT.

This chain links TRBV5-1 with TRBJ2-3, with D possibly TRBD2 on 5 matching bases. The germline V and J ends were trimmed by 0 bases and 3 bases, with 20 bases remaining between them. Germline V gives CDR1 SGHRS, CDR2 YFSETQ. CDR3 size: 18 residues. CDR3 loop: CASSLELLGRTGTDTQYF. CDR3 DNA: TGCGCCAGCAGCTTGGAACTACTAGGACGGACGGGGACAGATACGCAGTATTTT. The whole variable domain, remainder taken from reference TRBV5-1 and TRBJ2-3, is KAGVTQTPRYLIKTRGQQVTLSCSPISGHRSVSWYQQTPGQGLQFLFEYFSETQRNKGNFPGRFSGRQFSNSRSEMNVSTLELGDSALYLCASSLELLGRTGTDTQYFGPGTRLTVL.

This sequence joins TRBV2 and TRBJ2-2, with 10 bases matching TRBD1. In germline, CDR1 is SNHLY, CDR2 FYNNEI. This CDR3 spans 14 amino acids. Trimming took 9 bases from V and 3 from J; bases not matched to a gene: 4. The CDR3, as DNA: TGTGCCAGGGGACAGGGGCGTCACACCGGGGAGCTGTTTTTT. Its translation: CARGQGRHTGELFF.

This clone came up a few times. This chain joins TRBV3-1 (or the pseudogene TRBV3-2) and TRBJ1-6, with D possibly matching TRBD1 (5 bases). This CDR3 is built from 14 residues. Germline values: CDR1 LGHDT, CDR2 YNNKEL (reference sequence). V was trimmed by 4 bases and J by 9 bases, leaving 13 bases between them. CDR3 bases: TGTGCCAGCAGCCTCGGGACTCCCGGTTCACCCCTCCACTTT. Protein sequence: CASSLGTPGSPLHF.

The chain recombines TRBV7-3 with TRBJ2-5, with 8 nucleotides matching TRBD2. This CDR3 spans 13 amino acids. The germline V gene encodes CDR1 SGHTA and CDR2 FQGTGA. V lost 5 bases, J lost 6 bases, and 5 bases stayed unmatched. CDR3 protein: CASSPGGAQTQYF. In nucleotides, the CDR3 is TGTGCCAGCAGCCCCGGGGGGGCGCAGACCCAGTACTTC.

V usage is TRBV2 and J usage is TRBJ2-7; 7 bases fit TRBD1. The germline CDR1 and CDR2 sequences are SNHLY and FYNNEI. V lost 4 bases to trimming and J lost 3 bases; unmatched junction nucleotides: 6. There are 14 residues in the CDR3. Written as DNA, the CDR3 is TGTGCCAGCAGTGGGGGACAGACTTTCTACGAGCAGTACTTC. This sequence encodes CASSGGQTFYEQYF.

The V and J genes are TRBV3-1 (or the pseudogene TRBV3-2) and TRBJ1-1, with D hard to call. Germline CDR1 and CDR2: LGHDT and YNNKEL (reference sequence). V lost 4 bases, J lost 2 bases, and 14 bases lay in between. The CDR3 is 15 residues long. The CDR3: CASSPSNSPNTEAFF. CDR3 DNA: TGTGCCAGCAGCCCATCGAACTCCCCAAACACTGAAGCTTTCTTT.

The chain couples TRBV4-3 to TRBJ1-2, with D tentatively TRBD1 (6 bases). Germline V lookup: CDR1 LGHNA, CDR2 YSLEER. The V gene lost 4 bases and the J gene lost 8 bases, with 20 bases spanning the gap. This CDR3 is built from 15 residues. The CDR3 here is CASSPTVASQGGYTF. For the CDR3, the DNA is TGCGCCAGCAGCCCGACTGTGGCATCCCAGGGGGGCTACACCTTC.

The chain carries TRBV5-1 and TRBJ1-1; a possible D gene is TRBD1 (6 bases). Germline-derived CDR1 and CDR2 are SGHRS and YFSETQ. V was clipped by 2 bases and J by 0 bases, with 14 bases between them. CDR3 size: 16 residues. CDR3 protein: CASSLNPTGLNTEAFF. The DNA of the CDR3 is TGCGCCAGCAGCTTAAACCCTACAGGGTTGAACACTGAAGCTTTCTTT.

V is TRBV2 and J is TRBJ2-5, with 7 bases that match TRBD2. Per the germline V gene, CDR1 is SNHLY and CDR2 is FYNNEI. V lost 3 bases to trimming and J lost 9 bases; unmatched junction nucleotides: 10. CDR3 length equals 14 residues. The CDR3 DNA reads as TGTGCCAGCAGTGACGGGGGGACCTCTTTGGCCCAGTACTTC. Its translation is CASSDGGTSLAQYF.

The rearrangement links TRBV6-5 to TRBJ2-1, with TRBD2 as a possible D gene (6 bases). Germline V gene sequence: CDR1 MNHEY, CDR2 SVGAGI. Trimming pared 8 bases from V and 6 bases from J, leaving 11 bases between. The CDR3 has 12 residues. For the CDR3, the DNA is TGTGCCAGCGGGGAGCGGGCCAATGAGCAGTTCTTC. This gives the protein CASGERANEQFF.

The CDR3 loop is CASSLDRGGTDTQYF. CDR3 bases: TGTGCCAGCAGCTTAGATCGGGGGGGCACAGATACGCAGTATTTT. This sequence joins TRBV11-2 and TRBJ2-3; 7 nucleotides line up with TRBD2. V gave up 0 bases and J gave up 1 base; unmatched junction bases: 1. The CDR3 is 15 residues long. The germline gives CDR1 SGHAT, CDR2 FQNNGV.

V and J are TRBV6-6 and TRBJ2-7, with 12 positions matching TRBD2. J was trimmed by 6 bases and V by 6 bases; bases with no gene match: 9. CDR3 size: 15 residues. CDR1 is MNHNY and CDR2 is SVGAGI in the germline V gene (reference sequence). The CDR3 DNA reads TGTGCCAGCAGGCCTTACGGACTAGCGGGGTTCGAGCAGTACTTC. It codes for CASRPYGLAGFEQYF.

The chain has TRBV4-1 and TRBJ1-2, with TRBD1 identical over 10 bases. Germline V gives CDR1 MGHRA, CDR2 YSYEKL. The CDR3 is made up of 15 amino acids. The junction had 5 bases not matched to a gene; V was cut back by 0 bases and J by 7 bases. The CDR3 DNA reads TGCGCCAGCAGCCAAGATGGACAGGGGGGCGGTGGCTACACCTTC. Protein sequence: CASSQDGQGGGGYTF.